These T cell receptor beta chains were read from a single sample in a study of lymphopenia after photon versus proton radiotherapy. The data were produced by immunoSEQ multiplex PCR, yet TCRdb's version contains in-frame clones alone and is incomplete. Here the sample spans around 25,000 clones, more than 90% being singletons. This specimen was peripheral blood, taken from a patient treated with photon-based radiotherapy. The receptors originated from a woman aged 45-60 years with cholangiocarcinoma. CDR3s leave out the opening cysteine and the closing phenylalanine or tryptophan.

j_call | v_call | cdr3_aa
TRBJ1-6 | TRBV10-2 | ASSENQRGNSPLH
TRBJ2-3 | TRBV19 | ASSSGDRDSDTQY
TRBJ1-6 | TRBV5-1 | ASSPWGSDSPLH
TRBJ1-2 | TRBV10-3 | AISEPTYPDYGYT
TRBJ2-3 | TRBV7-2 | ASRPQGRGTDTQY
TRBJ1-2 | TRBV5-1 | ASSFGQGSYGYT
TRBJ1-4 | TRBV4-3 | ASSLGRTTNEKLF
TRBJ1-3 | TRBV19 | ATKRLAGNTIY
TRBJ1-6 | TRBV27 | ASTSGGRLNSPLH
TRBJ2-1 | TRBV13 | ASSLVVEQF
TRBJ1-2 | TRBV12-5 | ASGLVPAPNYGYT
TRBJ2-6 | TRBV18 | ASSQTATTLWSGANVLT
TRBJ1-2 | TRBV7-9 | ASSLAKGNYGYT
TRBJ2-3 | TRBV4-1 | ASSLWTSGARTDTQY
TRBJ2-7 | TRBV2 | ASRLRGTPQLHEQY
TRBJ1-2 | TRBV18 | ASSGGQGDGYT
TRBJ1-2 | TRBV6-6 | ASSTPQNYGYT
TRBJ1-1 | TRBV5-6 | ASSFRQTRIEAF
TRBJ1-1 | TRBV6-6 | ASSLYSGNTEAF
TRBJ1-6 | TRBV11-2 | ASSPGPNSPLH
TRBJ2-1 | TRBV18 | ASSPLQASYNEQF
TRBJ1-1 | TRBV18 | ASSPGPFEEAF
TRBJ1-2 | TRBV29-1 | SVGTGTPNYGYT
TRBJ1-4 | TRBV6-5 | ASSYRQEGKLF
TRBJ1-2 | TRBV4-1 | ASSLGTDRTYGYT
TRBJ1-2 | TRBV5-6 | ASSLGQGLAYT
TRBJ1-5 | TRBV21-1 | ASSPNGRQGNQPQH
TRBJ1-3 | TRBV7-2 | ASSNQASGNTIY
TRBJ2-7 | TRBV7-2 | ASSLGISYEQY
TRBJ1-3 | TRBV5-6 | ASSFLWRIESGNTIY
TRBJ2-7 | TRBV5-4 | ASSYRDRGGEQY
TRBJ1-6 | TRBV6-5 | ASSRTVDSPLH
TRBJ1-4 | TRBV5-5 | ASSSGRDRGFTNEKLF
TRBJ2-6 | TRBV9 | ASSVVLGNSGANVLT
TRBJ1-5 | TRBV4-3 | ASSQDRGQPQH
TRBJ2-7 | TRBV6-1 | ASSPGGTPSYEQY
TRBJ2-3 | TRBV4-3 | ASSQDASGLTDTQY
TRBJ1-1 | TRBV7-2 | ASTAGGGSTEAF
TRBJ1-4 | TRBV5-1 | ASSLRSGGNEKLF
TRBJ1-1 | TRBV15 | ATSRPIRRADTEAF